The clone carrying this TCR beta chain was counted only a few times. Its specificity is not known. The CDR3 spans 12 residues. Trimming took 10 bases from V and 2 from J, leaving 9 bases between them. CDR1 is MDHEN, CDR2 SYDVKM, per germline. Production of TCR cDNA was by 5'RACE template switching, which also added a universal primer site and UMIs. TCRdb used MiXCR to reprocess the 5' RACE reads, holding one entry per CDR3 protein. Among some 350,000 distinct CDR3 sequences listed, roughly 12% were seen once. This sample is drawn from a study of T cells after yellow fever vaccination. Findings and limits, study-wide: The booster response re-showed most primary clones: approximately 95% CD4, roughly 91% CD8. The appearance of a small share of clonotypes in both CD4 and CD8 compartments was observed.

This specimen was PBMCs, taken on the day of the first yellow fever vaccination. The sequence was collected from a young man who received the YFV17D yellow fever vaccine. V usage is TRBV28 and J usage is TRBJ1-5, with TRBD1 as a possible D gene (6 bases). CDR3 sequence reads: CATRGGNQPQHF. The CDR3 DNA reads as TGTGCCACCAGGGGTGGCAATCAGCCCCAGCATTTT.